This TCR beta chain is drawn from a study of T cell responses to AZD1222 COVID-19 vaccine (TCRdb year 2021). Study-level background: A total of 240 or so trial participants underwent TCR sequencing, of whom 207 had received two doses of AZD1222 and 26 had received two doses of the MenACWY control vaccine. Trial participants were enrolled into age subgroups of 18-55, 56-69 and 70-plus years, which contained 148, 28 and 57 TCR-sequenced participants, respectively. The paper's findings and limits, for the study overall: Conclusions about previously exposed vaccinees were limited because only six AZD1222 recipients were SARS-CoV-2 seropositive at baseline. Participants were mostly white British, with more females than males. The authors suggested clonal diversity may have been underestimated. Because no samples from the day 14 peak response were available, repertoires could be characterized only after the peak T cell response. Spike-specific TCR breadth and depth rose significantly after two AZD1222 doses compared with day 0 and with MenACWY recipients. The whole spike protein was spanned by vaccine-associated CD4 TCRs, and dominant responses were seen in regions 160-218 and 743-854. Reportedly, close to half of the unique spike-specific TCRs recognized epitopes lying outside the regions that are mutated in the B.1.351 and B.1.1.7 variants. In the small 56-69-year group, the increase in depth fell short of significance, most likely because of low power.

Here V drops 4 bases and J drops 3 bases, and the junction holds 3 bases not matched to any gene. The germline V gene sets CDR1 to SGHRS and CDR2 to YFSETQ. Taken from cysteine to phenylalanine, the CDR3 has 13 residues. Here the CDR3 DNA is all that survives: 39 bases in frame from base 1. According to the study, the label for this sample's time point signals: baseline before first vaccination. In light of the paper, this sample's treatment or condition label describes: meningococcal conjugate vaccine given as trial control. Vaccinee samples were obtained from the UK trials COV001 and COV002, which included a single-blind randomized controlled phase 2/3 trial of AZD1222 (ChAdOx1 nCoV-19) in healthy adults. Trial participant PBMC samples were collected at day 0 and day 28 after the second dose for TCRbeta chain sequencing. Turning to this clone: No cognate antigen has been identified for it. The input lacks base qualities; no much larger clone sits a single base away.

The CDR3 regions of human TCRbeta chains were analyzed by immunosequencing. The authors' analysis ran thus. TCRs in the repertoires were matched against a reference library of SARS-CoV-2-specific TCRs that had been generated with the MIRA antigen-specificity platform. Breadth meant the fraction of unique TCRs that were SARS-CoV-2-associated, whereas depth meant the fraction of total T cells that were SARS-CoV-2-associated. Using the MIRA data, each spike-specific TCR was assigned both to the spike region to which the TCR was reactive and to a CD4 or CD8 class. Log10-transformed breadth and depth values were compared by one-way ANOVA with Sidak's multiple comparisons tests. TCRdb re-hosts the immuneACCESS table, in-frame sequences only. Its copies lack some clones; in the studies checked, an unresolved V gene accounts for under half of them, and the cause for the rest is not known. That table gives V, J and clone size, and the DNA gave D and trimming. Counted in this sample were 120,000 to 150,000 clones; around four fifths of them appeared once. Less than 5% of the sample rests with the top ten.

This specimen was peripheral blood, taken on day 0 of MenACWY control vaccination. The sequence was collected from an adult in good health. The rearranged chain carries TRBV5-1 and TRBJ1-2; TRBD1 matches 7 bases in the middle. The nucleotides read TGCGCCAGCAGCCGGGACAGTGACTATGGCTACACCTTC. It translates to CASSRDSDYGYTF.